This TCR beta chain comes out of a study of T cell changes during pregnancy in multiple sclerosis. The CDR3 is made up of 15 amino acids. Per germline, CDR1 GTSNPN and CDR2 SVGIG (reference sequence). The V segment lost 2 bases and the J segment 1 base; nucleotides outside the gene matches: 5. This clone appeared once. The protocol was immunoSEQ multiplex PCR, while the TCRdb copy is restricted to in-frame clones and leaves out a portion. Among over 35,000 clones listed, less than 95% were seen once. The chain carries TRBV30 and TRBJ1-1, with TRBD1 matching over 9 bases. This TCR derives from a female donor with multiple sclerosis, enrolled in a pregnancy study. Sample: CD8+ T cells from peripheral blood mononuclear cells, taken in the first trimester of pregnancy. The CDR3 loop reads CAWSYRGRWNTEAFF. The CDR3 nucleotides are TGTGCCTGGAGTTACAGGGGGCGGTGGAACACTGAAGCTTTCTTT.